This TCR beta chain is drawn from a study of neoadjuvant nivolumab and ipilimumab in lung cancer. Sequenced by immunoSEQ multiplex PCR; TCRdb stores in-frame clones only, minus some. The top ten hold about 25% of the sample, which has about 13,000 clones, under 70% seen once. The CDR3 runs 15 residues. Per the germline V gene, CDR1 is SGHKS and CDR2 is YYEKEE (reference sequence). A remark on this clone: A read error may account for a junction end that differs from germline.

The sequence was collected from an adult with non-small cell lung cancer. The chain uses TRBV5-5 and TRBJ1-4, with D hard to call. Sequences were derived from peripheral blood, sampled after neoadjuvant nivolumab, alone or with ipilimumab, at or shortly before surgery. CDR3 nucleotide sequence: TGCGCCAGCAGCCAGGTTTGGACTGGAAATGAAAAACTGTTTTTT. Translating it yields CASSQVWTGNEKLFF.